This T cell receptor beta chain was recorded in a study of identifying expanded T cells in peripheral blood. Study observations and caveats: Approximately two-week clone count variance significantly increased as total template count grew. Over two and four weeks, about 15 and 19 clones changed, versus around 1.3 between replicates.

There are 13 residues in the CDR3. The germline gives CDR1 MDHEN, CDR2 SYDVKM. V shed 2 bases and J shed 6 bases, with 10 bases lying between them. Produced via immunoSEQ multiplex PCR; TCRdb's table is partial and in-frame only. Of approximately 59,000 clones in the sample, around 90% were seen once. As to this clone: The antigen is undetermined.

No infections or other immune events were documented during collection. This TCR was recovered from a person between 18 and 75 years old in good health. Source material: blood. This sequence joins TRBV28 and TRBJ1-1, with D perhaps matching TRBD1 (6 bases). Here the CDR3 DNA reads TGTGCCAGCAGTTTACAGGGGCTAGCTGAAGCTTTCTTT. Protein sequence: CASSLQGLAEAFF. The entire variable domain, with the rest obtained from reference TRBV28 and TRBJ1-1, is as follows: DVKVTQSSRYLVKRTGEKVFLECVQDMDHENMFWYRQDPGLGLRLIYFSYDVKMKEKGDIPEGYSVSREKKERFSLILESASTNQTSMYLCASSLQGLAEAFFGQGTRLTVV.